Listed here are 22 T cell receptor beta chains from one sample, sequenced in a study of T cell repertoires in cytomegalovirus infection. TCRdb independently ran MiXCR on the reads; one entry per CDR3 protein. The data contain 680,000 or so distinct CDR3 sequences, approximately 40% of them singletons. Material for sequencing was PBMCs. The receptors come from a human donor in good health (CMV status not recorded). Some clones in this sample may be carry-over from other donors' samples.

V gene TRBV14 combines with J gene TRBJ2-7, with 9 positions matching TRBD1. The V segment lost 3 bases and the J segment 9 bases; nucleotides outside the gene matches: 9. CDR3 length: 14 amino acids. Germline CDR1 and CDR2: SGHDN and FVKESK. DNA of the CDR3: TGTGCCAGCAGCCAGCCGGGACAGGGAGGGTGGCAGTACTTC. Protein product: CASSQPGQGGWQYF.

V usage is TRBV29-1 and J usage is TRBJ2-7, with no clear D. The CDR3 has 13 amino acids. V lost 4 bases and J lost 0, with 10 bases in between. The germline V gene has CDR1 SQVTM and CDR2 ANQGSEA. The CDR3 sequence: CSVGSPISYEQYF. The CDR3 DNA reads TGCAGCGTTGGTTCGCCTATCTCCTACGAGCAGTACTTC.

This sequence joins TRBV20-1 and TRBJ2-1, with 9 positions matching TRBD2. Per the germline V gene, CDR1 is DFQATT and CDR2 is SNEGSKA (reference sequence). The CDR3 has 14 amino acids. J gave up 6 bases and V 7 bases, and 10 bases lay outside the gene matches. The CDR3 coding sequence is TGCAGTGGGATACCTAGCGGGAATATCAATGAGCAGTTCTTC. This encodes CSGIPSGNINEQFF.

This chain uses TRBV7-9 with TRBJ2-7; no reliable D call. Germline V gene data show CDR1 as SEHNR and CDR2 as FQNEAQ (reference sequence). The CDR3 is 16 amino acids. Between the trimmed V and J ends, which lost 4 bases and 2 bases, there was a span of 18 bases. The CDR3 here is CASSSPRAEQAYEQYF. The CDR3 nucleotides are TGTGCCAGCAGCTCCCCCCGGGCAGAACAAGCCTACGAGCAGTACTTC.

The chain joins TRBV6-6 to TRBJ1-1, with 8 nucleotides matching TRBD1. Trimming took 4 bases from V and 4 from J; bases not matched to a gene: 5. The CDR3 length is 14 residues. CDR1 and CDR2 (germline): MNHNY, SVGAGI (reference sequence). DNA for the CDR3: TGTGCCAGCAGTTTGGACAGGGCGGCCACTGAAGCTTTCTTT. It yields the protein CASSLDRAATEAFF.

The table lists this clonotype with a few counts. The chain recombines TRBV28 with TRBJ2-1; D ambiguous. Per germline, CDR1 MDHEN and CDR2 SYDVKM. CDR3 length equals 16 residues. Trimming took 6 bases from V and 0 from J, leaving 15 bases between them. The chain's CDR3 is CASRSNDVSSYNEQFF. The DNA of the CDR3 is TGTGCCAGCAGGAGTAACGACGTAAGCTCCTACAATGAGCAGTTCTTC.

The table lists this clonotype with a few counts. V gene TRBV12-3 or TRBV12-4 combines with J gene TRBJ1-1, with 12 positions matching TRBD1. The CDR3 sequence is 18 residues long. J was trimmed by 6 bases and V by 5 bases; bases with no gene match: 16. DNA for the CDR3: TGTGCCAGCAGTCGTAATGCCCCGGGACAGGGGGCGAGGTCTGAAGCTTTCTTT. It yields the protein CASSRNAPGQGARSEAFF.

The chain is built from TRBV7-2 and TRBJ1-5; D unresolved. Per germline, CDR1 SGHTA and CDR2 FQGNSA. The CDR3 contains 13 residues. The V end lost 5 bases, the J end lost 5 bases, and 10 bases lay between the germline ends. In DNA, the CDR3 is TGTGCCAGCAGCCCTTCGGTGTATCAGCCCCAGCATTTT. Translating gives CASSPSVYQPQHF.

This clonotype was counted between two and nine times. This chain uses TRBV20-1 with TRBJ1-1; no reliable D call. This CDR3 spans 11 amino acids. Trimming left V 1 base short and J 4 bases short, with 4 bases between. The germline gives CDR1 DFQATT, CDR2 SNEGSKA (reference sequence). The CDR3 region is CSARGITEAFF. The CDR3 DNA follows: TGCAGTGCTAGAGGGATCACTGAAGCTTTCTTT.

This clonotype was counted only a few times. This sequence joins TRBV19 and TRBJ2-1, with 15 bases that match TRBD2. V was clipped by 4 bases and J by 7 bases; unmatched bases: 8. The CDR3 is 17 amino acids. Per germline, CDR1 LNHDA and CDR2 SQIVND (reference sequence). CDR3 sequence: CASSTGLAGGTPNEQFF. In DNA form, the CDR3 reads TGTGCCAGTAGTACGGGACTAGCGGGAGGAACCCCAAATGAGCAGTTCTTC.

The chain recombines TRBV4-1 with TRBJ2-1; 12 nucleotides match TRBD2. Germline V gene sequence: CDR1 MGHRA, CDR2 YSYEKL. CDR3 length: 17 residues. Trimming at V came to 2 bases and at J to 4 bases, leaving 6 bases not matched to a gene. CDR3 sequence: CASSQLTTSGGYNEQFF. CDR3 nucleotide sequence: TGCGCCAGCAGCCAACTCACGACTAGCGGGGGATACAATGAGCAGTTCTTC.

The sample holds a few counts of this clonotype. The chain has TRBV7-9 and TRBJ1-1; TRBD1 agrees at 7 bases. The CDR3 is made up of 14 amino acids. Trimming cost V 1 base and J 11 bases; bases outside gene matches: 10. The germline CDR1 and CDR2 sequences are SEHNR and FQNEAQ (reference sequence). In nucleotides, the CDR3 is TGTGCCAGCAGCTTAGGGACAGGCTTCAGTCGGGCTTTCTTT. This sequence encodes CASSLGTGFSRAFF.

In its sample, this clonotype was seen many times. CDR3 amino acids: CASSLETSRFSDTQYF. CDR3 sequence (DNA): TGTGCCAGCAGCTTGGAGACTAGCAGGTTCTCAGATACGCAGTATTTT. This rearrangement joins TRBV7-8 to TRBJ2-3; 7 positions agree with TRBD2. Germline-derived CDR1 and CDR2 are SGHVS and FQNEAQ. The CDR3 loop spans 16 amino acids. J was trimmed by 4 bases and V by 3 bases; bases with no gene match: 10.

This clonotype was seen a handful of times. This sequence joins TRBV7-9 and TRBJ2-6; D gene unclear. The germline V and J ends were trimmed by 0 bases and 0 bases, with 12 bases remaining between them. The CDR3 is made up of 18 amino acids. CDR1 and CDR2 from the germline V gene are SEHNR and FQNEAQ (reference sequence). The CDR3 loop reads CASSLAPVRISGANVLTF. In DNA, the CDR3 is TGTGCCAGCAGCTTAGCCCCCGTTCGGATCTCTGGGGCCAACGTCCTGACTTTC.

The genes are TRBV10-3 and TRBJ2-3; TRBD2 is a possible D gene (5 bases). Germline values: CDR1 ENHRY, CDR2 SYGVKD. Trimming left V 4 bases short and J 2 bases short, with 13 bases between. The CDR3 extends over 15 amino acids. CDR3 region: CAISGPSRATDTQYF. CDR3 in DNA: TGTGCCATCAGTGGTCCTAGCCGAGCCACAGATACGCAGTATTTT.

This clonotype was seen many times. V gene TRBV28 combines with J gene TRBJ1-5, with D maybe TRBD1 (6 bases). The germline V and J ends were trimmed by 5 bases and 6 bases, with 20 bases remaining between them. The germline CDR1 and CDR2 sequences are MDHEN and SYDVKM. The CDR3 contains 16 residues. This chain's CDR3 is CASSPTLIQGGQPQHF. CDR3 in DNA: TGTGCCAGCAGTCCAACCCTTATACAGGGAGGTCAGCCCCAGCATTTT.

This clonotype was seen ten or more times. J is TRBJ1-5 and V is TRBV7-2, with D possibly TRBD1 on 5 matching bases. Trimming took off 4 bases at V and 0 bases at J, with 13 bases between the two ends. The CDR3 sequence is 16 residues long. Germline V gene lookup returns CDR1 SGHTA and CDR2 FQGNSA. CDR3 in amino acids: CASSSGGSTSNQPQHF. The DNA of the CDR3 is TGTGCCAGCAGCTCGGGGGGAAGTACTAGCAATCAGCCCCAGCATTTT.

This chain uses TRBV12-3 or TRBV12-4 with TRBJ2-1; 12 nucleotides agree with TRBD1. Trimming cost V 6 bases and J 8 bases; bases outside gene matches: 8. The CDR3 loop spans 15 amino acids. In nucleotides, the CDR3 is TGTGCCAGCAGGAGGGACAGGGGGCGGATCGATGAGCAGTTCTTC. It specifies CASRRDRGRIDEQFF.

This clonotype was observed a few times. The V and J genes are TRBV7-4 and TRBJ1-4; no clear D. Germline lookup yields CDR1 SGHVT and CDR2 SQSDAQ. The CDR3 extends over 13 amino acids. The germline V and J ends were trimmed by 3 bases and 11 bases, with 13 bases remaining between them. In DNA, the CDR3 is TGTGCCAGCAGCTTGTCCCTGGTGGGGAAACTGTTTTTT. Residues: CASSLSLVGKLFF.

The chain has TRBV11-2 and TRBJ2-2; no reliable D call. V gave up 0 bases and J gave up 6 bases, with 8 bases separating them. CDR1 and CDR2 (germline): SGHAT, FQNNGV. The CDR3 loop spans 14 amino acids. The CDR3 DNA sequence: TGTGCCAGCAGCTTAGAGCCCGGTCCCGGGGAGCTGTTTTTT. Its protein is CASSLEPGPGELFF.

A few counts support this clonotype. CDR3 sequence (DNA): TGTGCCAGTAGTATCTCGGACGGCAATCAGCCCCAGCATTTT. Its translation: CASSISDGNQPQHF. The rearrangement joins TRBV19 to TRBJ1-5; no clear D gene. This CDR3 spans 14 amino acids. CDR1 and CDR2 (germline): LNHDA, SQIVND (reference sequence). V was clipped by 3 bases and J by 2 bases, with 8 bases between them.

This clonotype has only a few counts. This chain connects TRBV28 to TRBJ1-1, with 8 bases lining up with TRBD1. This CDR3 is 15 amino acids long. Germline assignment: CDR1 MDHEN and CDR2 SYDVKM. After removal of 5 bases from V and 0 bases from J, the junction contained 5 bases not matched to a gene. The CDR3 DNA follows: TGTGCCAGCAGTCCACAGGGGGAAATGAACACTGAAGCTTTCTTT. Translation: CASSPQGEMNTEAFF.